This TCR beta chain is from a study of blood T cells in healthy people across ages. Looked up from germline, CDR1 is KGHSH and CDR2 is LQKENI. The CDR3 extends over 16 amino acids. Using a J-beta primer mix together with a sample-barcoded 5' primer, a second PCR was run for roughly 7 to 12 cycles. TCRdb passed the 5' RACE reads through MiXCR, listing each CDR3 protein once. The sample yields about 1.4 million distinct CDR3 sequences, around 55% seen once. Study results and caveats: Long-lived donors had more naive CD4+ cells and higher diversity than aged donors. Age showed a roughly linear inverse relationship with TCR beta diversity per million T cells.

Peripheral blood was drawn, roughly 10 milliliters per donor. The count of this clonotype is one. The antigen is unknown. The junction departs from germline at one end; a sequencing error may be responsible. This chain joins TRBV18 and TRBJ1-2; TRBD1 is a possible D gene (5 bases). This sequence originates from a man aged 18 to 29 in good health. The sample consisted of blood. CDR3 in amino acids: CVSSPQATVANYGYTF. The CDR3 bases are TGTGTCAGCTCACCACAGGCTACAGTAGCTAACTATGGCTACACCTTC.